The 32 T cell receptor beta chains below come from one sample, sequenced in a study of T cells after yellow fever vaccination. TCRdb itself ran the 5' RACE reads through MiXCR, one entry per CDR3 protein. The sample holds hundreds of thousands of distinct CDR3 sequences, around 8.6% seen once. The source material was CD4+ T cells sorted from PBMCs, sampled 5 days after the yellow fever booster vaccination. Receptors originate from a man aged 18-30 years who received the YFV17D yellow fever vaccine.

There are many counts of this clonotype. The chain recombines TRBV7-9 with TRBJ1-3; D not resolved. V shed 0 bases and J shed 0 bases, with 9 bases lying between them. The CDR3 runs to 16 residues. Germline-derived CDR1 and CDR2 are SEHNR and FQNEAQ (reference sequence). CDR3 loop: CASSLAERGSGNTIYF. DNA for the CDR3: TGTGCCAGCAGCTTAGCCGAACGAGGCTCTGGAAACACCATATATTTT.

This chain connects TRBV2 to TRBJ2-5; D is perhaps TRBD1 (5 bases). The CDR3 is 16 amino acids. CDR1 and CDR2 from the germline V gene are SNHLY and FYNNEI. The germline V and J ends were trimmed by 0 bases and 5 bases, with 16 bases remaining between them. The CDR3 DNA is TGTGCCAGCAGTGAAGCGTCGGGCAGGGTCGGCGAGACCCAGTACTTC. Encoded protein: CASSEASGRVGETQYF.

CDR3 nucleotide sequence: TGTGCCAGCGTCCGGGGGACCCCCTACGAGCAGTACTTC. Its protein product is CASVRGTPYEQYF. The chain uses TRBV7-2 and TRBJ2-7; TRBD2 is a possible D gene (6 bases). Trimming pared 8 bases from V and 2 bases from J, leaving 13 bases between. This CDR3 comprises 13 residues. Germline CDR1 is SGHTA and CDR2 is FQGNSA.

The table lists this clonotype with a few counts. CDR3 region: CSASQGASRNTEAFF. The CDR3, as DNA: TGCAGTGCTTCTCAGGGGGCATCGAGGAACACTGAAGCTTTCTTT. The chain employs TRBV20-1 and TRBJ1-1, with TRBD1 matching over 8 bases. The length of the CDR3 is 15 residues. The V segment lost 5 bases and the J segment 1 base; nucleotides outside the gene matches: 9. CDR1 and CDR2 (germline): DFQATT, SNEGSKA (reference sequence).

The rearrangement links TRBV7-3 to TRBJ2-1; 10 bases map to TRBD2. Germline trimming cut 2 bases from V and 8 bases from J; bases unmatched to any gene: 9. Germline CDR1 SGHTA, CDR2 FQGTGA. The CDR3 totals 16 residues. The CDR3 here is CASSLSLAGAKDEQFF. In nucleotides, the CDR3 is TGTGCCAGCAGCTTATCTCTAGCGGGGGCTAAGGATGAGCAGTTCTTC.

In the case of this clonotype: Relative to the germline gene, one junction end is altered; a read error may explain this. The rearrangement joins TRBV7-9 to TRBJ1-5; the D is unclear. The CDR3 spans 14 residues. Germline CDR1 SEHNR, CDR2 FQNEAQ (reference sequence). Written as DNA, the CDR3 is TGCTCCAGCAGCTTCCAGGACGGTATAGGGCCCCAGCATTTT. Its protein is CSSSFQDGIGPQHF.

The rearrangement joins TRBV4-3 to TRBJ1-1; possibly TRBD1 for D (6 bases). V lost 1 base and J lost 1, with 13 bases in between. CDR3 length equals 16 residues. Germline V lookup: CDR1 LGHNA, CDR2 YSLEER. The CDR3 DNA is TGCGCCAGCAGCCAAGTTACAGGGTCGTGGAACACTGAAGCTTTCTTT. Amino acids: CASSQVTGSWNTEAFF.

In its sample, this clonotype was seen many times. The V and J genes are TRBV6-6 and TRBJ2-7; D not certain. CDR1 MNHNY and CDR2 SVGAGI come from the germline V gene (reference sequence). This CDR3 has 14 amino acids. V lost 4 bases, J lost 4 bases, and 14 bases lay in between. The CDR3 loop is CASSLPGPVYEQYF. In nucleotides, the CDR3 is TGTGCCAGCAGTTTACCCGGGCCGGTATACGAGCAGTACTTC.

The rearrangement joins TRBV5-1 to TRBJ1-6; D not certain. CDR3 length: 14 residues. V was shortened by 0 bases and J by 10 bases, with 11 bases between the two germline ends. Germline lookup yields CDR1 SGHRS and CDR2 YFSETQ. For the CDR3, the DNA is TGCGCCAGCAGCTTGGGCCAGCTACAATCACCCCTCCACTTT. Amino acid sequence: CASSLGQLQSPLHF.

V is TRBV5-6 and J is TRBJ2-1; TRBD2 is a possible D gene (7 bases). The V end lost 0 bases, the J end lost 6 bases, and 19 bases lay between the germline ends. Germline V gene sequence: CDR1 SGHDT, CDR2 YYEEEE. This CDR3 contains 17 residues. CDR3 bases: TGTGCCAGCAGCTTGGCTGGGCGGGGGCCCTTGTGCAATGAGCAGTTCTTC. Translation gives CASSLAGRGPLCNEQFF.

This clonotype has at least ten counts. This chain joins TRBV7-2 and TRBJ1-5, with D hard to call. The ends were cut back, 5 bases at V and 0 bases at J, with 5 bases in the middle. The germline gives CDR1 SGHTA, CDR2 FQGNSA. The CDR3 runs 13 residues. DNA of the CDR3: TGTGCCAGCAGCCGGTATAGCAATCAGCCCCAGCATTTT. This encodes CASSRYSNQPQHF.

V and J are TRBV2 and TRBJ1-5, with D possibly matching TRBD1 (5 bases). Germline-derived CDR1 and CDR2 are SNHLY and FYNNEI. The length of the CDR3 is 12 residues. V lost 5 bases and J lost 5, with 7 bases in between. The DNA for the CDR3 is TGTGCCAGCAGTCTACAGGATCAGCCCCAGCATTTT. This codes for CASSLQDQPQHF.

A few counts support this clonotype. The J gene is TRBJ1-1, the V gene TRBV12-3 or TRBV12-4, with 7 bases identical to TRBD1. The CDR3 has 16 residues. The V and J ends lost 5 bases and 3 bases, in that order; junction bases with no gene match: 12. DNA of the CDR3: TGTGCCAGCAGTGCCTCAGGGAGGGGGCTGGACACTGAAGCTTTCTTT. It specifies CASSASGRGLDTEAFF.

In this sample, this clonotype turned up many times. The chain couples TRBV20-1 to TRBJ2-2; tentative D call: TRBD2 (5 bases). V lost 6 bases and J 9 bases, leaving 11 bases between the germline ends. Germline V gives CDR1 DFQATT, CDR2 SNEGSKA (reference sequence). This CDR3 has 11 amino acids. This CDR3 is CSAARGRELFF. CDR3 coding DNA: TGCAGTGCAGCACGGGGTAGGGAGCTGTTTTTT.

The V and J genes are TRBV20-1 and TRBJ1-3, with 9 bases aligning to TRBD1. V dropped 1 base and J dropped 3; count of bases not matched to a gene: 16. CDR3 length equals 19 residues. Germline V gene data show CDR1 as DFQATT and CDR2 as SNEGSKA (reference sequence). In DNA form, the CDR3 reads TGCAGTGCTAGAGTAGAGCCGGGACAGGGCTCAACAGGTGGAAACACCATATATTTT. Protein: CSARVEPGQGSTGGNTIYF.

As regards this clonotype: At one end, the junction sequence differs from germline, possibly due to a read error. The rearrangement joins TRBV23-1 to TRBJ1-1; D gene unclear. TRBV23-1 is an ORF, with its function uncertain. The CDR3 loop spans 15 amino acids. The CDR3 reads CASSQFRDLNTEAFF. In DNA form, the CDR3 reads TGCGCCAGCAGCCAATTCCGGGATTTGAACACTGAAGCTTTCTTT.

This clonotype showed up just a few times. V is TRBV18 and J is TRBJ2-2; 7 bases agree with TRBD1. The CDR3 is 14 amino acids. V was pared by 8 bases and J by 5 bases, with 8 bases of the junction left unmatched. Germline CDR1 is KGHSH and CDR2 is LQKENI. The CDR3 region is CASQGDRPTGELFF. The CDR3 coding sequence is TGTGCCAGCCAAGGGGACAGACCTACCGGGGAGCTGTTTTTT.

This clonotype was picked up a small number of times. This chain joins TRBV5-4 and TRBJ2-7, with D possibly matching TRBD2 (5 bases). Germline-derived CDR1 and CDR2 are SGHNT and YYREEE (reference sequence). Trimming stripped 7 bases from V and 3 bases from J, with 20 bases between. The CDR3 covers 15 residues. CDR3 in amino acids: CASASRGGGDYEQYF. Written as DNA, the CDR3 is TGTGCCAGCGCATCAAGAGGAGGAGGAGACTACGAGCAGTACTTC.

This clonotype was recorded at least ten times. The genes are TRBV7-2 and TRBJ2-1, with unresolved D. The CDR3 runs 13 residues. V lost 4 bases and J 0 bases, leaving 4 bases between the germline ends. Germline CDR1 SGHTA, CDR2 FQGNSA. CDR3 nucleotide sequence: TGTGCCAGCAGCTCCGGCTCCTACAATGAGCAGTTCTTC. This sequence encodes CASSSGSYNEQFF.

The sample holds many counts of this clonotype. The genes are TRBV4-1 and TRBJ2-3, with TRBD2 as a possible D gene (6 bases). Trimming stripped 6 bases from V and 0 bases from J, with 13 bases between. This CDR3 contains 15 residues. Germline V gene sequence: CDR1 MGHRA, CDR2 YSYEKL. CDR3 nucleotide sequence: TGCGCCAGCAGAGTCTGGGGGGTGAGCACAGATACGCAGTATTTT. Protein product: CASRVWGVSTDTQYF.

The rearrangement uses TRBV4-3 and TRBJ1-6; no definite D call. V was shortened by 3 bases and J by 8 bases, with 14 bases between the two germline ends. The CDR3 totals 15 residues. CDR1 is LGHNA and CDR2 is YSLEER in the germline V gene. The CDR3 protein is CASSQFRKDDSPLHF. The CDR3 DNA reads as TGCGCCAGCAGCCAGTTTCGAAAAGACGATTCACCCCTCCACTTT.

V usage is TRBV25-1 and J usage is TRBJ2-2; tentative D call: TRBD1 (6 bases). This CDR3 region has 13 residues. Germline V gene lookup returns CDR1 MGHDK and CDR2 SYGVNS. Trimming left V 6 bases short and J 7 bases short, with 12 bases between. The CDR3 DNA is TGTGCCAGCAGGGAAATGGGACACGGGGAGCTGTTTTTT. Protein: CASREMGHGELFF.

This rearrangement joins TRBV10-2 to TRBJ1-2; TRBD1 is a possible D gene (6 bases). CDR1 is WSHSY, CDR2 SAAADI, per germline. The ends were cut back, 8 bases at V and 4 bases at J, with 14 bases in the middle. The CDR3 has 13 residues. CDR3 coding DNA: TGCGCCAGCGTCGGCGGACAGTCCTATGGCTACACCTTC. Amino acid sequence: CASVGGQSYGYTF.

Only a few counts were recorded for this clonotype. The rearrangement joins TRBV20-1 to TRBJ2-5; 9 bases map to TRBD2. Trimming at V came to 3 bases and at J to 2 bases, leaving 7 bases not matched to a gene. Germline V gene lookup returns CDR1 DFQATT and CDR2 SNEGSKA (reference sequence). This CDR3 comprises 15 residues. CDR3 sequence reads: CSASRGSGGQETQYF. The DNA of the CDR3 is TGCAGTGCTAGTCGGGGTAGCGGGGGACAAGAGACCCAGTACTTC.

This rearrangement joins TRBV7-2 to TRBJ2-1; TRBD1 might be the D (5 bases). V was shortened by 8 bases and J by 9 bases, with 20 bases between the two germline ends. Germline V gene data show CDR1 as SGHTA and CDR2 as FQGNSA. This CDR3 spans 14 amino acids. The DNA for the CDR3 is TGTGCCAGCCGGCCGGACACCGCTTTTGGTGAGCAGTTCTTC. It yields the protein CASRPDTAFGEQFF.

The V gene is TRBV24-1, the J gene TRBJ1-2, with D possibly matching TRBD1 (6 bases). The CDR3 is 13 residues long. Trimming removed 9 bases at V and 3 bases at J, with 13 bases between. The germline V gene has CDR1 KGHDR and CDR2 SFDVKD. The CDR3 loop is CATRPGADYGYTF. The CDR3 DNA is TGTGCCACCCGTCCGGGGGCAGACTATGGCTACACCTTC.

In this sample, this clonotype turned up a few times. The genes are TRBV28 and TRBJ1-6, with D hard to call. Trimming cost V 4 bases and J 8 bases, with 9 bases left between them. CDR1 is MDHEN, CDR2 SYDVKM, per germline. This CDR3 comprises 13 residues. CDR3 in amino acids: CASSSRPDSPLHF. The CDR3 DNA reads TGTGCCAGCAGTTCCCGTCCGGATTCACCCCTCCACTTT.

The chain links TRBV6-5 to TRBJ2-1, with D possibly matching TRBD2 (5 bases). CDR3 length: 13 residues. The V end was cut by 5 bases, the J end by 9 bases, with 14 bases between. From germline, CDR1 is MNHEY and CDR2 SVGAGI. This CDR3 is CASSPPGGREQFF. CDR3 bases: TGTGCCAGCAGTCCCCCGGGCGGGCGTGAGCAGTTCTTC.

This clonotype was counted only a few times. The gene calls are TRBV11-2 and TRBJ1-6; weak D call: TRBD1 (6 bases). Germline CDR1 SGHAT, CDR2 FQNNGV. The CDR3 has 16 amino acids. Trimming stripped 4 bases from V and 2 bases from J, with 12 bases between. The CDR3 sequence: CASSSGQLTYNSPLHF. The CDR3 bases are TGTGCCAGCAGCTCCGGACAGCTAACCTATAATTCACCCCTCCACTTT. Drawing the rest from reference TRBV11-2 and TRBJ1-6, the complete variable domain is EAGVAQSPRYKIIEKRQSVAFWCNPISGHATLYWYQQILGQGPKLLIQFQNNGVVDDSQLPKDRFSAERLKGVDSTLKIQPAKLEDSAVYLCASSSGQLTYNSPLHFGNGTRLTVT.

This sequence joins TRBV4-3 and TRBJ2-5; D is ambiguous. The CDR3 length is 16 residues. Per the germline V gene, CDR1 is LGHNA and CDR2 is YSLEER. V lost 0 bases, J lost 1 base, and 12 bases lay in between. The CDR3 DNA follows: TGCGCCAGCAGCCAAGATATCGCGGCAGCCCAAGAGACCCAGTACTTC. Its protein is CASSQDIAAAQETQYF.

This clonotype turned up a few times. V usage is TRBV5-1 and J usage is TRBJ2-3, with D hard to call. The V end was cut by 0 bases, the J end by 2 bases, with 10 bases between. From germline, CDR1 is SGHRS and CDR2 YFSETQ. CDR3 length: 15 residues. The CDR3 bases are TGCGCCAGCAGCTTGGTAGGGATTCCCACAGATACGCAGTATTTT. Amino acids: CASSLVGIPTDTQYF.

This clonotype was detected a few times. This chain connects TRBV28 to TRBJ2-7, with TRBD2 matching over 8 bases. The germline V gene has CDR1 MDHEN and CDR2 SYDVKM. The CDR3 runs 12 residues. After removal of 8 bases from V and 12 bases from J, the junction contained 12 bases not matched to a gene. The CDR3 spells CASGASGHLRYV. The CDR3 DNA reads TGTGCCAGCGGGGCTAGCGGGCATTTGAGGTACGTC.